One sample yielded the 24 T cell receptor beta chains listed below, sequenced in a study of radiation and T cells in renal cell carcinoma. As for time point: baseline pretreatment blood. Treatment defined: 15 Gy SBRT to primary tumor, nephrectomy 4 weeks later. Measured with immunoSEQ multiplex PCR; TCRdb has only the in-frame clones, and not every one. The sample includes approximately 45,000 clones, approximately 80% seen only once; the top ten take roughly a third. The source material was blood, sampled from a patient whose treatment included radiotherapy and nephrectomy. These receptor sequences come from a woman in her 70s with renal cell carcinoma.

V usage is TRBV19 and J usage is TRBJ2-3; the match to TRBD1 covers 7 bases. This CDR3 is 13 amino acids long. CDR1 is LNHDA and CDR2 is SQIVND in the germline V gene (reference sequence). Trimming took 6 bases from V and 3 from J; bases not matched to a gene: 3. The chain's CDR3 is CASSTQGTDTQYF. In DNA, the CDR3 is TGTGCCAGTAGCACACAGGGGACAGATACGCAGTATTTT.

V usage is TRBV5-1 and J usage is TRBJ1-3, with D perhaps matching TRBD1 (6 bases). The germline V and J ends were trimmed by 4 bases and 1 base, with 9 bases remaining between them. There are 14 residues in the CDR3. CDR1 is SGHRS, CDR2 YFSETQ, per germline. DNA of the CDR3: TGCGCCAGCAGCCAACAGGGTTCTGGAAACACCATATATTTT. Translated, it gives CASSQQGSGNTIYF.

The chain has TRBV29-1 and TRBJ2-7; D might be TRBD1 (6 bases). This CDR3 is built from 11 residues. Germline loops: CDR1 SQVTM, CDR2 ANQGSEA. The CDR3 DNA sequence: TGCAGTGTACAGGGCACCTACGAGCAGTACTTC. Protein: CSVQGTYEQYF.

The rearrangement joins TRBV4-2 to TRBJ2-2, with D possibly being TRBD2 (6 bases). CDR3 length: 16 amino acids. V lost 1 base and J 2 bases, leaving 11 bases between the germline ends. The germline CDR1 and CDR2 sequences are LGHNA and YNFKEQ. The CDR3 loop is CASSQGQGGNTGELFF. The CDR3 DNA reads as TGTGCCAGCAGCCAAGGGCAGGGAGGTAACACCGGGGAGCTGTTTTTT.

The chain combines TRBV30 with TRBJ2-5; no clear D gene. The germline gives CDR1 GTSNPN, CDR2 SVGIG (reference sequence). Trimming shortened V by 0 bases and J by 5 bases, and 13 bases separated the two germline ends. This CDR3 comprises 14 residues. CDR3 sequence: CAWSVPPSGETQYF. The CDR3 bases are TGTGCCTGGAGTGTACCCCCATCGGGTGAGACCCAGTACTTC.

This clone was recorded only once. The J gene is TRBJ2-7, the V gene TRBV7-9; no clear D. CDR1 and CDR2 (germline): SEHNR, FQNEAQ (reference sequence). This CDR3 contains 13 residues. The ends were cut back, 4 bases at V and 3 bases at J, with 10 bases in the middle. CDR3 DNA sequence: TGTGCCAGCAGCTCCAACCCGAACTACGAGCAGTACTTC. As protein: CASSSNPNYEQYF.

This CDR3 is CASSQEVQNEQYF. The CDR3 DNA reads as TGCGCCAGCAGCCAAGAGGTCCAGAACGAGCAGTACTTC. This chain links TRBV4-1 with TRBJ2-7; D is unresolved. Trimming stripped 0 bases from V and 5 bases from J, with 8 bases between. The germline gives CDR1 MGHRA, CDR2 YSYEKL. CDR3 size: 13 residues.

J is TRBJ2-4 and V is TRBV6-9, with TRBD2 matching over 8 bases. Germline V lookup: CDR1 MNHGY, CDR2 SVAAGI. The CDR3 covers 16 residues. The V segment lost 4 bases and the J segment 0 bases; nucleotides outside the gene matches: 5. The CDR3 region has the DNA TGTGCCAGCAGTTGCGGGGGGCGCATAGCCAAAAACATTCAGTACTTC. Translated: CASSCGGRIAKNIQYF.

This clone was picked up one time. This rearrangement joins TRBV18 to TRBJ2-7; D may be TRBD1 (5 bases). V dropped 3 bases and J dropped 1 base, with 16 bases sitting between them. This CDR3 contains 16 residues. In germline, CDR1 is KGHSH, CDR2 LQKENI. Here the CDR3 DNA reads TGTGCCAGCTCACCGCGTCAGGGTGCCTCTTCCTACGAGCAGTACTTC. Its protein is CASSPRQGASSYEQYF.

This chain links TRBV29-1 with TRBJ2-5; 12 bases are shared with TRBD2. Matching the DNA end better, TRBJ2-7 makes the J call doubtful. Per germline, CDR1 SQVTM and CDR2 ANQGSEA. The CDR3 is 14 residues long. CDR3 residues: CSNRTSGRSYEQYF. CDR3 nucleotide sequence: TGCAGCAACCGCACTAGCGGGAGGTCCTACGAGCAGTACTTC.

The chain uses TRBV7-3 and TRBJ2-7; D possibly corresponds to TRBD2 (6 bases). The length of the CDR3 is 14 residues. Trimming removed 1 base from V and 1 base from J, with 8 bases in between. CDR1 is SGHTA, CDR2 FQGTGA, per germline. The CDR3 is CASSLNGGSYEQYF. CDR3 sequence (DNA): TGTGCCAGCAGCTTAAACGGGGGATCCTACGAGCAGTACTTC.

The chain has TRBV19 and TRBJ2-7, with 10 positions matching TRBD1. The V gene end was trimmed by 4 bases and the J gene end by 3 bases; junction bases not matched to a gene: 3. The CDR3 is 14 amino acids. Germline V gene sequence: CDR1 LNHDA, CDR2 SQIVND (reference sequence). The CDR3 is CASSTGQGGYEQYF. In DNA, the CDR3 is TGTGCCAGTAGTACTGGACAGGGGGGCTACGAGCAGTACTTC.

This clone has just a few counts. The J gene is TRBJ2-7, the V gene TRBV6-1; the match to TRBD1 covers 10 bases. V lost 5 bases and J lost 3; bases outside the gene matches: 7. CDR1 and CDR2 (germline): MNHNS, SASEGT. This CDR3 is built from 15 residues. The CDR3 region is CASSQVRDRGYEQYF. The CDR3 DNA reads TGTGCCAGCAGTCAAGTCAGGGACAGGGGCTACGAGCAGTACTTC.

The chain recombines TRBV4-1 with TRBJ2-7; TRBD1 agrees at 8 bases. The CDR3 spans 15 residues. Germline-derived CDR1 and CDR2 are MGHRA and YSYEKL. Losses at the gene ends were 1 base for V and 4 bases for J; bases not matched to a gene: 6. The chain's CDR3 is CASSQGGTGWYEQYF. The CDR3 DNA follows: TGCGCCAGCAGCCAAGGGGGGACAGGTTGGTACGAGCAGTACTTC.

V and J are TRBV7-2 and TRBJ1-2, with TRBD1 matching 8 bases. CDR1 and CDR2 (germline): SGHTA, FQGNSA. J lost 6 bases, V lost 0 bases, and 6 bases had no gene match. CDR3 length: 15 residues. The CDR3 bases are TGTGCCAGCAGCTTAGCGCCGCAGGGGGCAGATGGCTACACCTTC. Protein product: CASSLAPQGADGYTF.

The gene calls are TRBV2 and TRBJ2-1; D uncertain. The V end was cut by 4 bases, the J end by 0 bases, with 13 bases between. This CDR3 has 16 residues. The V gene's germline CDR1 is SNHLY and CDR2 FYNNEI. The chain's CDR3 is CASSGAEMSSYNEQFF. CDR3 DNA sequence: TGTGCCAGCAGTGGTGCGGAGATGAGCTCCTACAATGAGCAGTTCTTC.

This chain's CDR3 is CASVGASGRGRQFF. CDR3 bases: TGTGCCAGCGTCGGGGCTAGCGGGAGGGGTCGGCAGTTCTTC. V and J are TRBV28 and TRBJ2-1; 12 bases are a match to TRBD2. The V segment lost 8 bases and the J segment 12 bases; nucleotides outside the gene matches: 11. Germline-derived CDR1 and CDR2 are MDHEN and SYDVKM. The CDR3 totals 14 residues.

This chain joins TRBV7-5 and TRBJ2-2; the table's D call of TRBD2 was not tested on the DNA. TRBV7-5 is a recognized pseudogene. The CDR3 length is 19 residues. CDR3 sequence (DNA): TGTGTCAGAAGCCCCACAGTGAGGCGGGAGAACCGGGACACCGGGGAGCTGTTTTTT. Protein: CVRSPTVRRENRDTGELFF.

The chain uses TRBV11-1 and TRBJ2-1; tentatively, D is TRBD1 (6 bases). The CDR3 contains 16 residues. Germline lookup yields CDR1 SGHAT and CDR2 FQDESV (reference sequence). V was trimmed by 5 bases and J by 0 bases, leaving 14 bases between them. The CDR3 DNA sequence: TGTGCCAGCAGCAGGTCTACAGGGAACTCCTACAATGAGCAGTTCTTC. It codes for CASSRSTGNSYNEQFF.

The chain carries TRBV9 and TRBJ1-1; no reliable D call. This CDR3 contains 14 residues. The V and J ends lost 0 bases and 0 bases respectively, with 6 bases between them. Per germline, CDR1 SGDLS and CDR2 YYNGEE. The CDR3 DNA follows: TGTGCCAGCAGCGTAGGGAGCCTGAACACTGAAGCTTTCTTT. It is translated as CASSVGSLNTEAFF.

The V and J genes are TRBV7-2 and TRBJ1-6, with D uncertain. CDR3 length equals 18 residues. Per the germline V gene, CDR1 is SGHTA and CDR2 is FQGNSA. V lost 0 bases, J lost 1 base, and 13 bases lay in between. The chain's CDR3 is CASSLALGIRSYNSPLHF. CDR3 sequence (DNA): TGTGCCAGCAGCTTAGCGCTGGGTATCAGGTCCTATAATTCACCCCTCCACTTT.

V gene TRBV6-1 combines with J gene TRBJ1-4, with D maybe TRBD1 (6 bases). The CDR3 has 16 residues. V lost 4 bases and J lost 7, with 19 bases in between. CDR1 and CDR2 (germline): MNHNS, SASEGT. The CDR3 nucleotides are TGTGCCAGCAGTGGGGGACACCACACGGGGGGTGAAAAACTGTTTTTT. This sequence encodes CASSGGHHTGGEKLFF.

This clone has a handful of counts. The gene calls are TRBV7-2 and TRBJ1-2; D is unresolved. The CDR3 loop spans 12 amino acids. V was cut by 7 bases and J by 5 bases, with 11 bases left in between. Germline CDR1 and CDR2: SGHTA and FQGNSA. The CDR3 sequence is CASTWADYGYTF. Written as DNA, the CDR3 is TGTGCCAGCACATGGGCGGATTATGGCTACACCTTC.

For the CDR3, the DNA is TGTGCCAGCTCACCCCGCCGTGGTAATCAGCCCCAGCATTTT. Amino acids: CASSPRRGNQPQHF. The rearrangement links TRBV18 to TRBJ1-5; no clear D gene. The length of the CDR3 is 14 residues. The germline CDR1 and CDR2 sequences are KGHSH and LQKENI. V lost 3 bases and J 4 bases, leaving 10 bases between the germline ends.